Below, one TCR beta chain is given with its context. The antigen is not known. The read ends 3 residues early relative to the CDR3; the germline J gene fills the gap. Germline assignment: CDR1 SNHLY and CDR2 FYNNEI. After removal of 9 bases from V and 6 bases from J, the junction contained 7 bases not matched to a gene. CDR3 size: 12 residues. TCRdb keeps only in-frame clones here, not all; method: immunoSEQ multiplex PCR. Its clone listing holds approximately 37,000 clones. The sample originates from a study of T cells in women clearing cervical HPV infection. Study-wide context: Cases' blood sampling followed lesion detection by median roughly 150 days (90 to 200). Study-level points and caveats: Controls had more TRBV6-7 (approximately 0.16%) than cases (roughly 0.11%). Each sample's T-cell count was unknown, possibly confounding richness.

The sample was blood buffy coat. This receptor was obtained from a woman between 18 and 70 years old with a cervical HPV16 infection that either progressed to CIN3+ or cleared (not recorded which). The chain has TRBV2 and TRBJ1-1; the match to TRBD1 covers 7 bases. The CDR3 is CASNNRGSEAFF. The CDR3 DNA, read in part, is TGTGCCAGTAACAACAGGGGATCTGAA.